Following are 30 T cell receptor beta chains from one sample sequenced in a study of T cells after yellow fever vaccination. TCRdb independently ran MiXCR on the 5' RACE reads; one entry per CDR3 protein. The sample includes around 350,000 distinct CDR3 sequences, around a tenth of them seen just once. Sequenced material: PBMCs, taken on the day of the first yellow fever vaccination. All receptors derive from a man between 18 and 35 years old who received the YFV17D yellow fever vaccine.

This clonotype has a single count. V and J are TRBV30 and TRBJ2-3, with 7 nucleotides matching TRBD1. J lost 0 bases, V lost 5 bases, and 5 bases had no gene match. CDR3 length: 14 amino acids. Germline CDR1 is GTSNPN and CDR2 is SVGIG (reference sequence). In DNA, the CDR3 is TGTGCCTGGGGGACAGAGTCTAGCACAGATACGCAGTATTTT. This gives the protein CAWGTESSTDTQYF. Full variable domain (outside the CDR3, taken from reference TRBV30 and TRBJ2-3): SQTIHQWPATLVQPVGSPLSLECTVEGTSNPNLYWYRQAAGRGLQLLFYSVGIGQISSEVPQNLSASRPQDRQFILSSKKLLLSDSGFYLCAWGTESSTDTQYFGPGTRLTVL.

As to this clonotype: This may arise from a read error, as a much more abundant clone is one base away. The chain couples TRBV7-2 to TRBJ2-2; TRBD2 matches 8 bases. The CDR3 contains 14 residues. In germline, CDR1 is SGHTA, CDR2 FQGNSA. Trimming cost V 4 bases and J 3 bases; bases outside gene matches: 1. The CDR3 DNA is TGTGCCAGCAGCTCCGGGGGGGACACCGGGGAGCTGTTTTTT. It translates to CASSSGGDTGELFF.

CDR3 loop: CASSRERQETQYF. The CDR3 bases are TGTGCCAGCTCCCGGGAACGACAAGAGACCCAGTACTTC. V gene TRBV28 combines with J gene TRBJ2-5, with D possibly being TRBD2 (5 bases). The CDR3 covers 13 residues. V gave up 8 bases and J gave up 2 bases, with 12 bases separating them. Germline CDR1 is MDHEN and CDR2 is SYDVKM.

This chain connects TRBV5-1 to TRBJ2-1; perhaps TRBD1 as D (6 bases). From germline, CDR1 is SGHRS and CDR2 YFSETQ. There are 16 residues in the CDR3. Trimming removed 3 bases at V and 2 bases at J, with 15 bases between. The CDR3 nucleotides read TGCGCCAGCAGCTGGGCCCCAGGGGTAACCTACAATGAGCAGTTCTTC. Protein product: CASSWAPGVTYNEQFF.

The table lists this clonotype with a few counts. The V gene is TRBV9, the J gene TRBJ2-3; D perhaps matches TRBD1 (6 bases). In germline, CDR1 is SGDLS, CDR2 YYNGEE. The CDR3 is made up of 16 amino acids. Trimming shortened V by 4 bases and J by 0 bases, and 15 bases separated the two germline ends. The CDR3 DNA reads as TGTGCCAGCAGCCTAAGGCAGGGGTCCAGCACAGATACGCAGTATTTT. Translated: CASSLRQGSSTDTQYF.

This clonotype occurred a few times. The CDR3 region is CSASPATGANTEAFF. The DNA for the CDR3 is TGCAGTGCTAGTCCCGCGACAGGGGCGAACACTGAAGCTTTCTTT. The rearrangement links TRBV20-1 to TRBJ1-1, with 8 bases aligning to TRBD1. The CDR3 extends over 15 amino acids. CDR1 and CDR2 from the germline V gene are DFQATT and SNEGSKA (reference sequence). The V gene end was trimmed by 3 bases and the J gene end by 1 base; junction bases not matched to a gene: 7.

This clonotype was picked up a small number of times. The rearrangement links TRBV6-1 to TRBJ2-7; TRBD1 matches at 10 bases. The germline V gene has CDR1 MNHNS and CDR2 SASEGT. The CDR3 covers 15 residues. After removal of 6 bases from V and 5 bases from J, the junction contained 10 bases not matched to a gene. In DNA form, the CDR3 reads TGTGCCAGCAGCCGACAGGGGGCTACGGGTAACGAGCAGTACGTC. It encodes CASSRQGATGNEQYV.

This clonotype was detected many times. This chain connects TRBV5-1 to TRBJ2-7, with unresolved D. This CDR3 comprises 13 residues. In germline, CDR1 is SGHRS, CDR2 YFSETQ. V was shortened by 0 bases and J by 3 bases, with 7 bases between the two germline ends. The CDR3 reads CASSLAGSYEQYF. The DNA for the CDR3 is TGCGCCAGCAGCTTGGCCGGCAGCTACGAGCAGTACTTC.

The chain's CDR3 is CASSYFPAGNYNEQFF. The CDR3 nucleotides read TGTGCCAGCAGTTATTTCCCAGCGGGGAATTACAATGAGCAGTTCTTC. The chain is built from TRBV6-2 or TRBV6-3 and TRBJ2-1; 7 bases are a match to TRBD2. The CDR3 sequence is 16 residues long. Germline V gives CDR1 MNHEY, CDR2 SVGEGT. V lost 3 bases, J lost 4 bases, and 9 bases stayed unmatched.

The chain carries TRBV20-1 and TRBJ2-7; TRBD2 is a possible D gene (6 bases). Germline V gene lookup returns CDR1 DFQATT and CDR2 SNEGSKA (reference sequence). Trimming left V 5 bases short and J 4 bases short, with 12 bases between. The CDR3 spans 12 residues. DNA of the CDR3: TGCAGTGCTTCGGGGGTCCAGTACGAGCAGTACGTC. Its translation is CSASGVQYEQYV.

The chain is built from TRBV30 and TRBJ2-7; D is possibly TRBD2 (6 bases). Germline lookup yields CDR1 GTSNPN and CDR2 SVGIG (reference sequence). CDR3 length: 13 residues. Trimming removed 1 base from V and 4 bases from J, with 11 bases in between. The CDR3 reads CAWSGGTGYEQYF. In DNA, the CDR3 is TGTGCCTGGAGTGGCGGGACTGGATACGAGCAGTACTTC.

The gene calls are TRBV6-1 and TRBJ2-7, with D possibly matching TRBD1 (6 bases). The CDR3 is 14 residues long. Trimming left V 7 bases short and J 3 bases short, with 16 bases between. The germline V gene has CDR1 MNHNS and CDR2 SASEGT. The DNA for the CDR3 is TGTGCCAGCACCTCGTTCGACAGGAACTACGAGCAGTACGTC. Protein product: CASTSFDRNYEQYV.

The V call is TRBV20-1, the J call TRBJ2-5; D is unclear. CDR1 DFQATT and CDR2 SNEGSKA come from the germline V gene (reference sequence). This CDR3 comprises 11 residues. V was trimmed by 4 bases and J by 4 bases, leaving 7 bases between them. The CDR3 sequence: CSANELETQYF. DNA of the CDR3: TGCAGTGCTAACGAGTTAGAGACCCAGTACTTC.

The chain links TRBV10-3 to TRBJ2-5; D not certain. Trimming took off 6 bases at V and 4 bases at J, with 9 bases between the two ends. The CDR3 runs 12 residues. Germline CDR1 reads ENHRY; CDR2 reads SYGVKD. CDR3 region: CAISPDGETQYF. In DNA, the CDR3 is TGTGCCATCAGCCCCGACGGAGAGACCCAGTACTTC.

The genes are TRBV5-6 and TRBJ1-1; 8 nucleotides agree with TRBD1. CDR1 SGHDT and CDR2 YYEEEE come from the germline V gene. This CDR3 has 15 residues. V gave up 2 bases and J gave up 0 bases; unmatched junction bases: 3. The DNA for the CDR3 is TGTGCCAGCAGCTTTCCGACAGGGGTGAACACTGAAGCTTTCTTT. The encoded protein is CASSFPTGVNTEAFF.

V gene TRBV5-5 combines with J gene TRBJ2-3, with 7 bases aligning to TRBD1. Germline trimming cut 2 bases from V and 2 bases from J; bases unmatched to any gene: 2. The CDR3 totals 14 residues. Germline V gene data show CDR1 as SGHKS and CDR2 as YYEKEE (reference sequence). CDR3 residues: CASSFDRATDTQYF. CDR3 coding DNA: TGTGCCAGCAGCTTCGACAGGGCCACAGATACGCAGTATTTT.

Only a few counts were recorded for this clonotype. This sequence joins TRBV20-1 and TRBJ1-5; a possible D gene is TRBD1 (6 bases). The germline V gene encodes CDR1 DFQATT and CDR2 SNEGSKA (reference sequence). With 4 bases removed from V and 4 bases from J, the gap between germline ends came to 11 bases. The CDR3 covers 13 residues. The CDR3 sequence is CSAKKQGNQPQHF. Here the CDR3 DNA reads TGCAGTGCTAAAAAGCAGGGGAATCAGCCCCAGCATTTT.

A few counts support this clonotype. The chain employs TRBV11-1 and TRBJ1-4; perhaps TRBD1 as D (5 bases). The V and J ends lost 5 bases and 2 bases respectively, with 21 bases between them. The CDR3 is made up of 18 amino acids. CDR1 is SGHAT and CDR2 is FQDESV in the germline V gene (reference sequence). CDR3 in DNA: TGTGCCAGCAGCCCCGAAAAGGGGAACGAGTGGACTAATGAAAAACTGTTTTTT. This encodes CASSPEKGNEWTNEKLFF.

The rearrangement uses TRBV12-5 and TRBJ2-2; D is possibly TRBD1 (5 bases). The CDR3 totals 13 residues. V was cut by 7 bases and J by 5 bases, with 11 bases left in between. From germline, CDR1 is LGHNT and CDR2 FRNRAP. The CDR3 here is CASVPRGTGELFF. CDR3 bases: TGTGCTAGTGTTCCTAGGGGAACCGGGGAGCTGTTTTTT.

There are a few counts of this clonotype. The chain joins TRBV6-2 or TRBV6-3 to TRBJ1-3, with 8 nucleotides matching TRBD1. The CDR3 contains 13 residues. J gave up 11 bases and V 8 bases, and 11 bases lay outside the gene matches. From germline, CDR1 is MNHEY and CDR2 SVGEGT. This chain's CDR3 is CASEGQALFAIYF. The CDR3 DNA reads TGTGCCAGCGAGGGACAGGCCCTCTTCGCCATATATTTT.

This chain joins TRBV27 and TRBJ2-1; 8 nucleotides agree with TRBD2. CDR1 and CDR2 (germline): MNHEY, SMNVEV (reference sequence). Trimming at V came to 8 bases and at J to 0 bases, leaving 6 bases not matched to a gene. The CDR3 is made up of 15 amino acids. The CDR3 DNA reads TGTGCCAGCGCGGAAGGGACTAGCTCCTACAATGAGCAGTTCTTC. It is translated as CASAEGTSSYNEQFF.

Points on this clonotype: This may arise from a read error, as a much more abundant clone is one base away. The chain recombines TRBV10-2 with TRBJ2-3, with D possibly matching TRBD1 (6 bases). Germline assignment: CDR1 WSHSY and CDR2 SAAADI. V was clipped by 10 bases and J by 5 bases, with 10 bases between them. The CDR3 extends over 11 amino acids. CDR3 bases: TGCGCCACCAGGGGCAAAGATACGCAGTATTTT. This codes for CATRGKDTQYF.

This clonotype has just a few counts. The chain joins TRBV24-1 to TRBJ2-3; the match to TRBD2 covers 7 bases. The CDR3 runs to 16 residues. The V and J ends lost 4 bases and 8 bases, in that order; junction bases with no gene match: 14. CDR1 is KGHDR and CDR2 is SFDVKD in the germline V gene. As DNA, the CDR3 is TGTGCCACCAGTGACACGACTAGCCCCGATAGCTCTACGCAGTATTTT. Protein: CATSDTTSPDSSTQYF.

This chain links TRBV4-2 with TRBJ1-1; 9 nucleotides align to TRBD1. V lost 4 bases to trimming and J lost 0 bases; unmatched junction nucleotides: 9. Germline CDR1 LGHNA, CDR2 YNFKEQ. The CDR3 runs 17 residues. The CDR3 spells CASSRRTGELMNTEAFF. CDR3 in DNA: TGTGCCAGCAGCCGACGGACAGGGGAGCTAATGAACACTGAAGCTTTCTTT.

This clonotype was counted between two and nine times. The J gene is TRBJ1-1, the V gene TRBV12-3 or TRBV12-4; D is uncertain. The CDR3 length is 11 residues. Trimming removed 11 bases from V and 6 bases from J, with 13 bases in between. CDR3 bases: TGTGCCTCCTTGGTGGGCGCTGAAGCTTTCTTT. Protein: CASLVGAEAFF.

This clonotype has just a few counts. V is TRBV29-1 and J is TRBJ2-7, with D tentatively TRBD1 (6 bases). The CDR3 loop spans 14 amino acids. CDR1 and CDR2 from the germline V gene are SQVTM and ANQGSEA. Trimming left V 7 bases short and J 7 bases short, with 23 bases between. This CDR3 reads CSARTGTYGLEQYF. Here the CDR3 DNA reads TGCAGCGCAAGAACAGGGACATACGGTTTAGAGCAGTACTTC.

This clonotype was observed a handful of times. This chain uses TRBV6-2 or TRBV6-3 with TRBJ2-1, with D possibly being TRBD2 (5 bases). The V end lost 3 bases, the J end lost 6 bases, and 15 bases lay between the germline ends. CDR3 length: 15 amino acids. The germline CDR1 and CDR2 sequences are MNHEY and SVGEGT. CDR3 coding DNA: TGTGCCAGCAGTTATCGGCTAGCTTTCGGCAATGAGCAGTTCTTC. Its protein product is CASSYRLAFGNEQFF.

This chain joins TRBV5-1 and TRBJ2-3; 10 bases are a match to TRBD2. Trimming cost V 1 base and J 4 bases; bases outside gene matches: 3. The CDR3 extends over 15 amino acids. Germline loops: CDR1 SGHRS, CDR2 YFSETQ. DNA for the CDR3: TGCGCCAGCAGCTTGCTAGCGGGGGCCTCAGATACGCAGTATTTT. It translates to CASSLLAGASDTQYF.

This clonotype was detected many times. J is TRBJ1-5 and V is TRBV12-3 or TRBV12-4; TRBD1 matches 10 bases. This CDR3 region has 15 residues. Trimming cost V 5 bases and J 2 bases; bases outside gene matches: 3. Here the CDR3 DNA reads TGTGCCAGCAGTCGGGACAGGGGTGGCAATCAGCCCCAGCATTTT. It is translated as CASSRDRGGNQPQHF.

This clonotype was observed a few times. J is TRBJ2-1 and V is TRBV6-2 or TRBV6-3; D remains ambiguous. There are 16 residues in the CDR3. V lost 6 bases to trimming and J lost 0 bases, with 15 bases between them. The germline V gene encodes CDR1 MNHEY and CDR2 SVGEGT. The CDR3 nucleotides read TGTGCCAGCAGCCGAGCTGGAGTTAGCTCCTACAATGAGCAGTTCTTC. This encodes CASSRAGVSSYNEQFF.